The 3 T cell receptor beta chains below all came from one sample that was sequenced in a study of blood T cells in healthy people across ages. For the second PCR, which ran for about 6 to 11 cycles, a sample-barcoded 5' primer and a J-beta primer mix were used. MiXCR, applied by TCRdb to the 5' RACE reads, yields one record per CDR3 protein. In the table there are hundreds of thousands of distinct CDR3 sequences, around three fifths of which are singletons. The material sequenced was blood. These receptors all come from a man between 60 and 75 years old in good health.

The chain is built from TRBV20-1 and TRBJ2-5; D perhaps matches TRBD2 (6 bases). The J call is uncertain, as TRBJ2-7 better fits the DNA end. There are 14 residues in the CDR3. Germline assignment: CDR1 DFQATT and CDR2 SNEGSKA (reference sequence). CDR3 loop: CSGPTSLIDYEQYF. The CDR3 DNA sequence: TGCAGTGGTCCTACTAGCCTTATTGACTACGAGCAGTACTTC.

This clonotype occurred a few times. The V and J genes are TRBV12-3 or TRBV12-4 and TRBJ2-3, with no clear D. The CDR3 contains 17 residues. Deletions cut 3 bases from V and 0 bases from J, with 16 bases between. The CDR3, as DNA: TGTGCCAGCAGTTTGGCGATAGCCAGACCGAGCACAGATACGCAGTATTTT. It translates to CASSLAIARPSTDTQYF.

The chain joins TRBV20-1 to TRBJ1-2, with D unresolved. This CDR3 spans 11 amino acids. Germline-derived CDR1 and CDR2 are DFQATT and SNEGSKA (reference sequence). CDR3: CSPRVPYGYTF. The CDR3 nucleotides read TGCAGCCCTAGGGTGCCCTATGGCTACACCTTC.